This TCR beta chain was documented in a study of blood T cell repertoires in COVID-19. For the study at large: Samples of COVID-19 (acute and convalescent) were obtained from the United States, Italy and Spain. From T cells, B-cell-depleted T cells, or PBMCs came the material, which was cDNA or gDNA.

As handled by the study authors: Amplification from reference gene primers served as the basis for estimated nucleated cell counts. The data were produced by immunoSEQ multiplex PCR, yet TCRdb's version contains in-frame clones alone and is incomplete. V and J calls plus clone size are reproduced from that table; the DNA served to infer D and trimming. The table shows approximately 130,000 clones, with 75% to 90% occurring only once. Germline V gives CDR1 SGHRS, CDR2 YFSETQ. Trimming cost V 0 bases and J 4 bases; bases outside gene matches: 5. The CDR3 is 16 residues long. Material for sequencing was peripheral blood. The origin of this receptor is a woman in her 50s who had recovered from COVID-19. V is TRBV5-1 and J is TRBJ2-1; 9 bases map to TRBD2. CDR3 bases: TGCGCCAGCAGCTTGGCCCCCAGCGGGAGGTACAATGAGCAGTTCTTC. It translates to CASSLAPSGRYNEQFF.